Given below is one T cell receptor (beta chain) in context. As to time point: pretreatment peripheral blood. This entry belongs to a study of PD-L1 blockade in urothelial cancer. As for the study in general: Patients went on atezolizumab at some point between 2014 and 2015, receiving 1,200 mg intravenously every 3 weeks. Analyses were performed on blood at 3 weeks after treatment start (the second dose) and at 6 weeks.

Sequencing used immunoSEQ multiplex PCR; TCRdb keeps in-frame clones, though not all of them. The repertoire includes tens of thousands of clones, around 74% of them detected once, and approximately 4.3% sits in the top ten. The sample was PBMCs, taken around atezolizumab (anti-PD-L1) treatment. The sequence was collected from a man in his 70s with urothelial cancer.

In nucleotides, the CDR3 is TGCGCCAGCAGCCGTGCAGCGGGGAATGAGTACGAGCAGTACTTC. Protein: CASSRAAGNEYEQYF. The chain combines TRBV4-3 with TRBJ2-7; TRBD2 matches at 7 bases. The CDR3 contains 15 residues. Unmatched junction bases numbered 10, after V lost 4 bases and J lost 4 bases. CDR1 LGHNA and CDR2 YSLEER come from the germline V gene.